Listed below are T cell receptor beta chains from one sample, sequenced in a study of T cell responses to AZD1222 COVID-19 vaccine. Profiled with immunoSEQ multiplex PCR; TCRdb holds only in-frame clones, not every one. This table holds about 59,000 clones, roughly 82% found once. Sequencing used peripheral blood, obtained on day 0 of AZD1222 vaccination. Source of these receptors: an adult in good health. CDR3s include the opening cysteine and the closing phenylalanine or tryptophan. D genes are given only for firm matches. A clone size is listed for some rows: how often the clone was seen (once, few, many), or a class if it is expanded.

DNA: TGTGCCAGCAGCTCACTAGCGGGCCGGCTAAATGAGCAGTTCTTC
CDR3: CASSSLAGRLNEQFF
size: .
V: TRBV7-2
D: TRBD2
J: TRBJ2-1

DNA: TGTGCCAGCAGCTTGGGACCTCAAGAGACCCAGTACTTC
CDR3: CASSLGPQETQYF
size: .
V: TRBV5-4
D: .
J: TRBJ2-5

DNA: TGTGCCAGTAGTATCCAGAGCATGAACACTGAAGCTTTCTTT
CDR3: CASSIQSMNTEAFF
size: few
V: TRBV19
D: .
J: TRBJ1-1

DNA: TGTGCCAGCAGCCGGGGTTGGGGGGATAGCTCCTACGAGCAGTACTTC
CDR3: CASSRGWGDSSYEQYF
size: .
V: TRBV7-6
D: .
J: TRBJ2-7

DNA: TGTGCCAGCAGATCCGACAGGGGCGCGGGAGGCACAGATACGCAGTATTTT
CDR3: CASRSDRGAGGTDTQYF
size: few
V: TRBV5-5
D: .
J: TRBJ2-3

DNA: TGTGCCAGCACTCTGGGACATGGCTACACCTTC
CDR3: CASTLGHGYTF
size: .
V: TRBV2
D: .
J: TRBJ1-2

DNA: TGCGCCAGCAGCGGGGACAATGAGCAGTTCTTC
CDR3: CASSGDNEQFF
size: .
V: TRBV5-1
D: .
J: TRBJ2-1

DNA: TGCAGTGCTAGTCTAGGACAGGCACAAGAGACCCAGTACTTC
CDR3: CSASLGQAQETQYF
size: .
V: TRBV20-1
D: TRBD1
J: TRBJ2-5

DNA: TGTGCCAGCGGAGGGCCCCACAATGAGCAGTTCTTC
CDR3: CASGGPHNEQFF
size: .
V: TRBV11-3
D: .
J: TRBJ2-1

DNA: TGTGCCAGCAGCCGATATTTAAACACTGAAGCTTTCTTT
CDR3: CASSRYLNTEAFF
size: .
V: TRBV12-3/TRBV12-4
D: .
J: TRBJ1-1